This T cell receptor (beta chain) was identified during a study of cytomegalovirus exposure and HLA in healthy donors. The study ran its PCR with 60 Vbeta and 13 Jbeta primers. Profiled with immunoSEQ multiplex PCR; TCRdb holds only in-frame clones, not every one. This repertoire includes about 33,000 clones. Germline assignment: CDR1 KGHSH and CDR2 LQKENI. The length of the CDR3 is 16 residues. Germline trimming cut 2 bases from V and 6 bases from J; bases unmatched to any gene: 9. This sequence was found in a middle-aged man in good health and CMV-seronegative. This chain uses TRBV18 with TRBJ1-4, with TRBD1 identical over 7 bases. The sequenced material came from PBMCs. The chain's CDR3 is CASSPADRVQYEKLFF. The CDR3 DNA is TGTGCCAGCTCACCAGCCGACAGGGTTCAGTATGAAAAACTGTTTTTT.